This TCR beta chain was found in a study of radiotherapy plus CTLA-4 blockade in lung cancer. Per the germline V gene, CDR1 is MNHNY and CDR2 is SVGAGI (reference sequence). The CDR3 covers 15 residues. Trimming cost V 6 bases and J 5 bases; bases outside gene matches: 13. Assay: immunoSEQ multiplex PCR; the TCRdb copy retains only in-frame clones and omits some. The profile shows 85,000 to 95,000 clones, roughly four fifths of them singletons. Material: peripheral blood, obtained from a patient treated with radiotherapy plus ipilimumab. The TCR originated in a human donor with non-small cell lung cancer that progressed on radiotherapy plus ipilimumab. V usage is TRBV6-6 and J usage is TRBJ2-7; 7 bases align to TRBD1. This CDR3 reads CASSQTGVYMNEQYV. DNA for the CDR3: TGTGCCAGCAGCCAAACAGGGGTTTATATGAACGAGCAGTACGTC.